This is a list of T cell receptor beta chains from one sample in a study of T-cell reconstitution after alpha-beta-depleted transplantation in children. TCRdb fed the PCR reads into MiXCR, producing one record per CDR3 protein. The sample yields approximately 240,000 distinct CDR3 sequences, approximately 9% seen once. The material was PBMCs from the stem cell graft donor, obtained from the stem cell graft. All receptors derive from a human donor who donated a stem cell graft to a child with acute lymphoblastic leukemia. CDR3s include the opening cysteine and the closing phenylalanine or tryptophan. The D gene is left open where the match is weak. Where a row states a size, it is once, few, many or the class of an expanded clone; other rows omit it.

>TRBV30|TRBJ1-1|NA|TRBD1
CAWSVLGQGWDTEAFF
TGTGCCTGGAGTGTATTAGGACAGGGATGGGACACTGAAGCTTTCTTT
>TRBV29-1|TRBJ2-5|many|TRBD2
CSVAGTSGGTQETQYF
TGCAGCGTTGCCGGGACTAGCGGGGGGACCCAAGAGACCCAGTACTTC
>TRBV15|TRBJ1-4|many|NA
CATRGDGEKLFF
TGTGCCACCCGTGGAGATGGGGAAAAACTGTTTTTT
>TRBV6-5|TRBJ2-2|few|NA
CASSYWDSRGTGELFF
TGTGCCAGCAGTTACTGGGACTCCCGAGGGACCGGGGAGCTGTTTTTT
>TRBV10-1|TRBJ1-6|NA|TRBD1
CASSESDRGNSPLHF
TGCGCCAGCAGTGAGTCCGACAGGGGGAATTCACCCCTCCACTTT
>TRBV19|TRBJ1-5|NA|TRBD1
CASSSTGTGVGQPQHF
TGTGCCAGTAGTTCCACCGGGACAGGGGTCGGTCAGCCCCAGCATTTT
>TRBV5-1|TRBJ1-5|NA|NA
CASSLRPGTANSNQPQHF
TGCGCCAGCAGCTTGCGGCCTGGGACGGCAAATAGCAATCAGCCCCAGCATTTT
>TRBV27|TRBJ1-1|many|NA
CASSPGSGGVTEAFF
TGTGCCAGCAGTCCCGGGTCAGGCGGCGTGACTGAAGCTTTCTTT
>TRBV4-2|TRBJ2-7|many|NA
CASSQDSLGSKNEQYF
TGTGCCAGCAGCCAAGATAGTTTAGGGTCTAAGAACGAGCAGTACTTC
>TRBV30|TRBJ2-5|NA|TRBD2
CAWSIGSGAGETQYF
TGTGCCTGGAGTATAGGTAGCGGGGCAGGAGAGACCCAGTACTTC
>TRBV6-2/TRBV6-3|TRBJ2-5|many|TRBD2
CASCGTSLETQYF
TGTGCCAGCTGCGGGACTAGCTTGGAGACCCAGTACTTC
>TRBV29-1|TRBJ2-7|many|NA
CSVEGGADEQYF
TGCAGCGTTGAAGGAGGGGCGGACGAGCAGTACTTC
>TRBV7-6|TRBJ2-3|NA|NA
CASSSTYAGTDTQYF
TGTGCCAGCAGTTCAACGTATGCTGGCACAGATACGCAGTATTTT
>TRBV20-1|TRBJ1-5|few|TRBD1
CSASGQGPQPQHF
TGCAGTGCTAGTGGACAGGGCCCTCAGCCCCAGCATTTT
>TRBV13|TRBJ2-1|many|TRBD1
CATRGTGLEHEQFF
TGTGCCACCAGGGGGACAGGGCTTGAACATGAGCAGTTCTTC
>TRBV20-1|TRBJ1-2|few|TRBD1
CSATGQGVYYGYTF
TGCAGTGCTACAGGACAGGGGGTTTACTATGGCTACACCTTC
>TRBV5-1|TRBJ2-7|many|TRBD1
CATWTGTGMYEQYF
TGCGCCACCTGGACCGGGACAGGGATGTACGAGCAGTACTTC
>TRBV2|TRBJ2-6|NA|NA
CASDLRGLGAGANVLTF
TGTGCCAGCGACCTCCGGGGCTTGGGGGCTGGGGCCAACGTCCTGACTTTC
>TRBV29-1|TRBJ2-5|few|TRBD1
CSPGTAQETQYF
TGCAGCCCCGGGACAGCGCAAGAGACCCAGTACTTC
>TRBV27|TRBJ1-1|few|NA
CASSFGLGPNTEAFF
TGTGCCAGCAGTTTCGGGTTGGGCCCGAACACTGAAGCTTTCTTT
>TRBV6-1|TRBJ2-2|few|TRBD2
CASRPGLGVNTGELFF
TGTGCCAGCAGACCGGGACTAGGGGTAAACACCGGGGAGCTGTTTTTT
>TRBV27|TRBJ1-1|many|NA
CASILDRLNTEAFF
TGTGCCAGCATCCTAGACAGACTGAACACTGAAGCTTTCTTT
>TRBV12-3/TRBV12-4|TRBJ2-1|many|TRBD1
CASSPPGQGVNEQFF
TGTGCCAGCAGTCCACCGGGACAGGGTGTGAATGAGCAGTTCTTC
>TRBV5-6|TRBJ1-2|few|NA
CASSWGQGRGLSGYTF
TGTGCCAGCAGCTGGGGACAAGGGAGGGGTCTCTCTGGCTACACCTTC
>TRBV20-1|TRBJ2-1|many|NA
CSAREANPYNEQFF
TGCAGTGCTAGAGAGGCTAACCCGTACAATGAGCAGTTCTTC
>TRBV20-1|TRBJ2-3|NA|TRBD1
CSAMGQGAADTQYF
TGCAGTGCTATGGGACAGGGGGCGGCAGATACGCAGTATTTT
>TRBV12-3/TRBV12-4|TRBJ2-7|few|NA
CASSFGGLSYEQYF
TGTGCCAGCAGTTTCGGTGGTCTAAGCTACGAGCAGTACTTC
>TRBV6-2/TRBV6-3|TRBJ2-7|NA|NA
CASSYEEAYEQYF
TGTGCCAGCAGTTACGAAGAGGCCTACGAGCAGTACTTC
>TRBV15|TRBJ2-5|NA|TRBD2
CATSRDRRLALETQYF
TGTGCCACCAGCAGAGATCGGCGACTAGCGTTAGAGACCCAGTACTTC
>TRBV18|TRBJ1-1|NA|TRBD1
CASSPTTGETEAFF
TGTGCCAGCTCACCAACGACAGGGGAAACTGAAGCTTTCTTT
>TRBV10-3|TRBJ2-2|few|NA
CAILGPVNTGELFF
TGTGCCATTCTCGGACCCGTGAACACCGGGGAGCTGTTTTTT
>TRBV19|TRBJ1-1|NA|NA
CASSIRGDNTEAFF
TGTGCCAGTAGTATACGGGGAGATAACACTGAAGCTTTCTTT
>TRBV5-1|TRBJ1-6|NA|TRBD1
CASSIGTGVNSPLHF
TGCGCCAGCAGCATAGGGACAGGGGTCAATTCACCCCTCCACTTT
>TRBV3-1|TRBJ1-2|NA|NA
CASSQDLGTAFGYTF
TGTGCCAGCAGCCAAGATTTGGGAACGGCATTCGGCTACACCTTC
>TRBV2|TRBJ2-3|NA|TRBD2
CASRNGGGAADTQYF
TGTGCCAGCAGAAATGGCGGGGGGGCGGCAGATACGCAGTATTTT
>TRBV10-2|TRBJ1-1|many|TRBD1
CASSYRGLWTEAFF
TGCGCCAGCAGCTACAGGGGGCTTTGGACTGAAGCTTTCTTT
>TRBV3-1|TRBJ1-1|NA|NA
CASSETWSAEAFF
TGTGCCAGCAGCGAAACATGGAGTGCTGAAGCTTTCTTT
>TRBV9|TRBJ2-7|few|NA
CASSPEWLYEQYF
TGTGCCAGCAGCCCCGAATGGCTCTACGAGCAGTACTTC
>TRBV6-1|TRBJ1-5|NA|NA
CASSAQGREPQHF
TGTGCCAGCAGTGCTCAAGGACGGGAGCCCCAGCATTTT
>TRBV29-1|TRBJ2-1|many|TRBD2
CSVDVGGAYEQFF
TGCAGCGTTGACGTCGGGGGGGCGTATGAGCAGTTCTTC
>TRBV11-2|TRBJ2-3|NA|NA
CASSFPVEPTARPADTQYF
TGTGCCAGCAGCTTTCCGGTAGAACCGACAGCGCGTCCCGCAGATACGCAGTATTTT
>TRBV2|TRBJ2-5|few|NA
CASSEALGRETQYF
TGTGCCAGCAGTGAAGCCCTCGGGCGAGAGACCCAGTACTTC
>TRBV4-3|TRBJ2-4|few|NA
CASSQDRPGVAKNIQYF
TGCGCCAGCAGCCAAGATCGTCCAGGGGTAGCCAAAAACATTCAGTACTTC
>TRBV3-1|TRBJ2-7|NA|NA
CASSQGTGSPHEQYF
TGTGCCAGCAGCCAAGGAACAGGGAGTCCCCACGAGCAGTACTTC
>TRBV20-1|TRBJ1-5|few|TRBD1
CSARTGTSNQPQHF
TGCAGTGCCAGGACAGGGACTAGCAATCAGCCCCAGCATTTT
>TRBV20-1|TRBJ2-4|many|TRBD1
CSARGEQGANIQYF
TGCAGTGCTAGAGGGGAGCAGGGGGCCAACATTCAGTACTTC
>TRBV12-3/TRBV12-4|TRBJ2-7|NA|NA
CASSNGPVPYEQYF
TGTGCCAGCAGCAATGGGCCGGTTCCCTACGAGCAGTACTTC
>TRBV9|TRBJ1-5|NA|TRBD1
CASSAGQANQPQHF
TGTGCCAGCAGCGCGGGACAGGCTAATCAGCCCCAGCATTTT
>TRBV20-1|TRBJ2-2|many|TRBD2
CSASHSGGPLTGELFF
TGCAGTGCTAGCCATAGCGGGGGGCCTCTTACCGGGGAGCTGTTTTTT
>TRBV2|TRBJ1-1|many|NA
CASSELGANTEAFF
TGTGCCAGCAGTGAATTGGGCGCGAACACTGAAGCTTTCTTT
>TRBV11-3|TRBJ2-3|NA|TRBD2
CASSRSGGASDTQYF
TGTGCCAGCAGCCGAAGCGGGGGGGCCTCAGATACGCAGTATTTT